The clone carrying this T cell receptor beta chain was seen a few times. Its antigen remains unidentified. The sample belongs to a study of cytomegalovirus exposure and HLA in healthy donors. Study-level results: The analysis excluded some indistinguishable V segments, including TRBV6-2 and TRBV6-3. Rare TCR sequences dominated, though some public TCRs recurred in many donors. Most of the CMV-associated TCR beta chains (in a later analysis) appeared to be HLA-restricted. Cytomegalovirus association was assigned to about 150 TCR beta chains.

Use of 60 Vbeta and 13 Jbeta primers characterized the PCR. Sequencing used immunoSEQ multiplex PCR; TCRdb keeps in-frame clones, though not all of them. The table lists about 96,000 clones, under 85% of them singletons. Trimming left V 8 bases short and J 0 bases short, with 8 bases between. Per the germline V gene, CDR1 is SNHLY and CDR2 is FYNNEI. The CDR3 has 12 residues. The chain links TRBV2 to TRBJ2-7, with D possibly being TRBD2 (6 bases). This clonotype was sampled from a woman in her 70s in good health and CMV-seropositive. Input material: PBMCs. Here the CDR3 reads CASVGSSYEQYF. The CDR3 DNA reads TGTGCCAGCGTCGGGAGCTCCTACGAGCAGTACTTC.